A single sample gave rise to the 21 T cell receptor beta chains below, sequenced in a study of metastatic and nonmetastatic thyroid tumors. Patients were all untreated before their thyroid surgery. Through MiXCR, TCRdb re-clonotyped the PCR reads. This table has about 69,000 clones, more than 13% appearing once. What was sequenced was blood. The receptors shown here come from a male donor with papillary thyroid cancer or a benign thyroid nodule (not recorded which). Some clones in this sample may be carry-over from other donors' samples.

This chain connects TRBV30 to TRBJ1-5, with D unresolved. V was cut by 2 bases and J by 0 bases, with 8 bases left in between. CDR3 length: 14 amino acids. Germline values: CDR1 GTSNPN, CDR2 SVGIG (reference sequence). CDR3 sequence: CAWSMFSSNQPQHF. The CDR3 DNA reads TGTGCCTGGAGTATGTTCAGTAGCAATCAGCCCCAGCATTTT.

This clone showed up many times. The V and J genes are TRBV27 and TRBJ2-7, with 8 bases that match TRBD2. CDR1 MNHEY and CDR2 SMNVEV come from the germline V gene (reference sequence). With V trimmed by 4 bases and J by 3 bases, 5 bases remained unmatched. This CDR3 contains 14 residues. CDR3 amino acids: CASSSTGGLYEQYF. DNA of the CDR3: TGTGCCAGCAGTTCGACGGGAGGGCTCTACGAGCAGTACTTC.

The V call is TRBV5-1, the J call TRBJ2-5; 9 bases line up with TRBD2. The CDR3 runs to 15 residues. CDR1 is SGHRS, CDR2 YFSETQ, per germline. The ends lost 4 bases at V and 9 bases at J; junction bases unmatched: 13. CDR3 residues: CASSTGTSRAGAQYF. CDR3 sequence (DNA): TGCGCCAGCAGCACCGGGACTAGCAGAGCGGGGGCCCAGTACTTC.

The table lists this clone with many counts. The gene calls are TRBV9 and TRBJ2-7, with D tentatively TRBD1 or TRBD2 (5 bases each). The CDR3 runs 13 residues. The germline gives CDR1 SGDLS, CDR2 YYNGEE. Trimming took 4 bases from V and 2 from J, leaving 10 bases between them. The CDR3 here is CASSRDPAYEQYF. The DNA of the CDR3 is TGTGCCAGCAGCCGGGACCCAGCCTACGAGCAGTACTTC.

Many counts were recorded for this clone. This sequence joins TRBV11-3 and TRBJ2-1; the D gene is possibly TRBD2 (5 bases). CDR1 SGHNT and CDR2 YENEEA come from the germline V gene. Deletions cut 0 bases from V and 4 bases from J, with 10 bases between. The CDR3 sequence is 15 residues long. CDR3 in amino acids: CASSLEGGAYNEQFF. CDR3 sequence (DNA): TGTGCCAGCAGCTTAGAAGGAGGTGCTTACAATGAGCAGTTCTTC.

The chain joins TRBV6-2 or TRBV6-3 to TRBJ2-5, with D perhaps given as TRBD1 or TRBD2 (5 bases each). This CDR3 is 12 amino acids long. Germline CDR1 is MNHEY and CDR2 is SVGEGT. V was shortened by 3 bases and J by 14 bases, with 16 bases between the two germline ends. The CDR3 DNA is TGTGCCAGCAGTTATTCTACCGGGACCCGTTACTTC. Translating gives CASSYSTGTRYF.

By share, this clone counts as medium-sized (0.01 to 0.1%). Distinct nucleotide sequences in the sample also encode this CDR3. The chain recombines TRBV6-4 with TRBJ2-1, with D possibly TRBD2 on 6 matching bases. Trimming cost V 0 bases and J 0 bases, with 6 bases left between them. Germline CDR1 and CDR2: MRHNA and SNTAGT. The CDR3 totals 15 residues. CDR3 loop: CASSDSSGSYNEQFF. In DNA form, the CDR3 reads TGTGCCAGCAGTGACTCTAGCGGCTCCTACAATGAGCAGTTCTTC.

The table lists this clone with many counts. The rearrangement uses TRBV5-6 and TRBJ2-7; TRBD1 matches at 10 bases. Germline V gene lookup returns CDR1 SGHDT and CDR2 YYEEEE. The CDR3 consists of 14 residues. Trimming took 2 bases from V and 2 from J; bases not matched to a gene: 1. The CDR3 nucleotides read TGTGCCAGCAGCTTTGGGACAGGGGCCTACGAGCAGTACTTC. Translation: CASSFGTGAYEQYF.

This clone was seen many times. V and J are TRBV7-3 and TRBJ2-2; 8 nucleotides agree with TRBD2. The CDR3 loop spans 20 amino acids. The V gene's germline CDR1 is SGHTA and CDR2 FQGTGA. The V gene end was trimmed by 0 bases and the J gene end by 5 bases; junction bases not matched to a gene: 17. The CDR3: CASSLTSWREAPRGTGELFF. The DNA for the CDR3 is TGTGCCAGCAGCTTAACGTCTTGGCGGGAGGCTCCTCGGGGGACCGGGGAGCTGTTTTTT.

This clone has ten or more counts. J is TRBJ1-5 and V is TRBV4-1, with D maybe TRBD1 (6 bases). V was pared by 3 bases and J by 5 bases, with 14 bases between. Looked up from germline, CDR1 is MGHRA and CDR2 is YSYEKL. The CDR3 spans 15 residues. The CDR3 is CASSQLQGKDQPQHF. The CDR3 DNA sequence: TGCGCCAGCAGCCAGTTACAGGGAAAGGATCAGCCCCAGCATTTT.

This clone was detected many times. The V gene is TRBV6-1, the J gene TRBJ2-7; 13 nucleotides agree with TRBD2. V shed 6 bases and J 2 bases; nucleotides not matched to a gene: 4. There are 15 residues in the CDR3. Germline V gene sequence: CDR1 MNHNS, CDR2 SASEGT. The CDR3 bases are TGTGCCAGCAGCCTCGGGACTAGCGGGACCTACGAGCAGTACGTC. The encoded protein is CASSLGTSGTYEQYV.

This clone has at least ten counts. This chain connects TRBV7-3 to TRBJ2-5; unclear D gene. Germline CDR1 and CDR2: SGHTA and FQGTGA. The V end was cut by 1 base, the J end by 2 bases, with 5 bases between. The CDR3 spans 13 residues. CDR3 sequence reads: CASSLNRQETQYF. The CDR3 nucleotides are TGTGCCAGCAGCTTAAACAGACAAGAGACCCAGTACTTC.

Of note for this clone: The junction and the germline gene differ at one end; a read error may be behind it. The chain employs TRBV3-1 and TRBJ2-1, with 9 bases aligning to TRBD2. CDR3 length: 16 residues. Germline V gene sequence: CDR1 LGHDT, CDR2 YNNKEL (reference sequence). The CDR3 loop is CANSPSGSGRMNEQFF. As DNA, the CDR3 is TGTGCCAACAGCCCTTCTGGAAGCGGGAGGATGAATGAGCAGTTCTTC.

This clone was seen ten or more times. The chain is built from TRBV5-6 and TRBJ2-2, with D unresolved. Deletions cut 1 base from V and 4 bases from J, with 8 bases between. The CDR3 loop spans 14 amino acids. The germline V gene encodes CDR1 SGHDT and CDR2 YYEEEE. The CDR3 sequence is CASSLFYLTGELFF. The DNA for the CDR3 is TGTGCCAGCAGCTTGTTTTACCTCACCGGGGAGCTGTTTTTT.

The chain combines TRBV12-3 or TRBV12-4 with TRBJ1-1; D possibly corresponds to TRBD1 (6 bases). V was pared by 6 bases and J by 1 base, with 12 bases between. This CDR3 region has 14 residues. This CDR3 reads CASRFGQSNTEAFF. The CDR3 DNA follows: TGTGCCAGCAGATTCGGACAGTCGAACACTGAAGCTTTCTTT.

This clone has at least ten counts. This chain's CDR3 is CASSYRGGKAFNEQFF. The CDR3 region has the DNA TGTGCCAGCAGTTACAGAGGGGGCAAGGCTTTTAATGAGCAGTTCTTC. The chain joins TRBV6-6 to TRBJ2-1; TRBD1 agrees at 7 bases. Germline CDR1 and CDR2: MNHNY and SVGAGI (reference sequence). V gave up 2 bases and J gave up 7 bases; unmatched junction bases: 11. This CDR3 comprises 16 residues.

This clone was counted many times. The rearrangement joins TRBV6-2 or TRBV6-3 to TRBJ1-1, with 8 bases matching TRBD1. This CDR3 contains 15 residues. The junction had 12 bases not matched to a gene; V was cut back by 7 bases and J by 5 bases. Germline V gene sequence: CDR1 MNHEY, CDR2 SVGEGT. Here the CDR3 reads CASTFMRTGKTEAFF. CDR3 nucleotides: TGTGCCAGCACTTTCATGCGGACAGGGAAGACTGAAGCTTTCTTT.

This clone appeared many times. Other DNA sequences of this sample code for an identical CDR3. This rearrangement joins TRBV19 to TRBJ1-4; 12 bases match TRBD1. Germline V gene sequence: CDR1 LNHDA, CDR2 SQIVND (reference sequence). CDR3 length: 14 amino acids. V lost 6 bases to trimming and J lost 7 bases; unmatched junction nucleotides: 3. The CDR3 spells CASSPGQGAEKLFF. The CDR3 DNA sequence: TGTGCCAGTAGCCCGGGACAGGGGGCTGAAAAACTGTTTTTT.

This clone was counted many times. The rearrangement joins TRBV5-1 to TRBJ1-4; weak D call: TRBD1 (5 bases). The germline gives CDR1 SGHRS, CDR2 YFSETQ. The CDR3 sequence is 14 residues long. V lost 4 bases and J 8 bases, leaving 15 bases between the germline ends. CDR3 in amino acids: CASSPGQGGEKLFF. As DNA, the CDR3 is TGCGCCAGCAGCCCCGGCCAGGGAGGCGAAAAACTGTTTTTT.

This clone was observed at least ten times. The rearrangement joins TRBV6-1 to TRBJ2-2, with D possibly TRBD1 on 5 matching bases. The CDR3 is made up of 16 amino acids. Per germline, CDR1 MNHNS and CDR2 SASEGT. V was shortened by 5 bases and J by 1 base, with 14 bases between the two germline ends. The CDR3 loop reads CASSRKPGQNTGELFF. CDR3 DNA: TGTGCCAGCAGTAGAAAGCCCGGACAGAACACCGGGGAGCTGTTTTTT.

This clone was seen repeatedly, ten times or more. The V and J genes are TRBV25-1 and TRBJ2-7; D is possibly TRBD1 (5 bases). CDR3 size: 15 residues. Germline V gene lookup returns CDR1 MGHDK and CDR2 SYGVNS. V shed 1 base and J shed 0 bases, with 10 bases lying between them. The CDR3 bases are TGTGCCAGCAGTGAATTAGGGGTTAGCTCCTACGAGCAGTACTTC. It translates to CASSELGVSSYEQYF.